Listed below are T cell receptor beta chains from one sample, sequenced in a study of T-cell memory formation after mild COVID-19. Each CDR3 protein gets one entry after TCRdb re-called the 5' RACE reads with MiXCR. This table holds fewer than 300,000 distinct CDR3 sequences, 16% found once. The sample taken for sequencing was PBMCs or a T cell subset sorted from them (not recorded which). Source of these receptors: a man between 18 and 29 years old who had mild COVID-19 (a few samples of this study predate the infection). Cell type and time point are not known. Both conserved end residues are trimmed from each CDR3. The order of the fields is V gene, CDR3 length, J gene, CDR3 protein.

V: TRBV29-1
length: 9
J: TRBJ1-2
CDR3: SVGGANGYT

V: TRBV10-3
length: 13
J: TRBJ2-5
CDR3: AIRKGLAVQETQY

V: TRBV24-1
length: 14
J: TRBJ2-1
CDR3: ATSDYYAGVSREQF

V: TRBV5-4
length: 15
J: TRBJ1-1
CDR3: ASSFSQGRGMNTEAF

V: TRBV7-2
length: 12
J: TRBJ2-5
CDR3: ASSLAQGQETQY

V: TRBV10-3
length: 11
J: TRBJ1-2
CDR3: AIRNLQGFGYT

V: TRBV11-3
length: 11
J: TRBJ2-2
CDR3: ASSLGPQRELF

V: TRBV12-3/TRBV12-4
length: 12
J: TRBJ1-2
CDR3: ASSSTGKHDGYT

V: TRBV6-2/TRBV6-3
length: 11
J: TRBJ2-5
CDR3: ASSYSGQGAQY

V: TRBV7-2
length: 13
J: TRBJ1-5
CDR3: ASSLGNGGNQPQH

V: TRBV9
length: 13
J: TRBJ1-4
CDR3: ASSISTGKGEKLF

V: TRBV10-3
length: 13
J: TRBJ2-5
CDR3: AISEKGPTGRTQY

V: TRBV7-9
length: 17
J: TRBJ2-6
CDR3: ASSLGVVLRDTGANVLT

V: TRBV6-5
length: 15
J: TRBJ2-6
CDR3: ASTPGTGASGANVLT

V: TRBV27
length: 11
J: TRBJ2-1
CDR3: ASRRGPYNEQF

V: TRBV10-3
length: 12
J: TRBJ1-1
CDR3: AISEGHMNTEAF

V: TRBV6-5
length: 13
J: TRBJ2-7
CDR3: ASSYSGQEAYEQY

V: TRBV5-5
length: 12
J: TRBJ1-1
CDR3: ASSPRTMNTEAF

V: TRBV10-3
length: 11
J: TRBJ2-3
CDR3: AVGAPWVDTQY

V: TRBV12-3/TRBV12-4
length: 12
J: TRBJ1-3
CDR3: ASRTGNSGNTIY

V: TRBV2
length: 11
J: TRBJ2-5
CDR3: ASSAGIQETQY

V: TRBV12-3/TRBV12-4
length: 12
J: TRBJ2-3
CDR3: ASSPRARTDTQY

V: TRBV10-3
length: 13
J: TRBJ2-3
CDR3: AISFSGGADDTQY

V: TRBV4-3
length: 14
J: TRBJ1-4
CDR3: ASSLRWGRLNEKLF

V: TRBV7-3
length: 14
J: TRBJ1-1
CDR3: ASSLRARTGGTEAF

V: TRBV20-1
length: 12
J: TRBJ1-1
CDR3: SAPRLSWGTEAF

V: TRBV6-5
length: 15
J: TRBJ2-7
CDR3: ASSLDPGASSSYEQY

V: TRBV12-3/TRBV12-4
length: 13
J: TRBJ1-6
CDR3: ASSPSASGLSPLH

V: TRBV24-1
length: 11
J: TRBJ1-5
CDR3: ATAEGANQPQH

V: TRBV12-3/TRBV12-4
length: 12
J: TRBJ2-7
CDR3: ASRPGPNSYEQY

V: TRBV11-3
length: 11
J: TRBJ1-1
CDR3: ASSHSPTTEAF

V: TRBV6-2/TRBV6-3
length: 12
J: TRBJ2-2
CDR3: ASSTSSETGELF

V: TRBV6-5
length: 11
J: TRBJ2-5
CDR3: ASSRQDSETQY

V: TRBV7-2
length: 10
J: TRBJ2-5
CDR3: ASSFGQETQY

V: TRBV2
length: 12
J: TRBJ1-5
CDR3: ASGRRQGNQPQH

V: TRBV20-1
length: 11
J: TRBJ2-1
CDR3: SARKQLDGEQF

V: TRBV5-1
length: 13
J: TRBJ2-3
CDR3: ASSLAGGETDTQY

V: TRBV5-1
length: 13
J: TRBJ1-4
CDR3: ASSLVGTPDEKLF

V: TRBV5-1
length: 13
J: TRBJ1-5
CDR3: ASSFAGGFGQPQH

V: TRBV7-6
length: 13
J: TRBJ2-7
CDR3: ASSRWTGYSDEQY

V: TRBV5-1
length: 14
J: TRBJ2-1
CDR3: ASSLAGTSGNREQF

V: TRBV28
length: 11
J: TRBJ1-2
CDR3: ASSPYGGYGYT

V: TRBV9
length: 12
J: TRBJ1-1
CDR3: ASSVDGQSAEAF

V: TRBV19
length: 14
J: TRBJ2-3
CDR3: ASKTGVHRSTDTQY